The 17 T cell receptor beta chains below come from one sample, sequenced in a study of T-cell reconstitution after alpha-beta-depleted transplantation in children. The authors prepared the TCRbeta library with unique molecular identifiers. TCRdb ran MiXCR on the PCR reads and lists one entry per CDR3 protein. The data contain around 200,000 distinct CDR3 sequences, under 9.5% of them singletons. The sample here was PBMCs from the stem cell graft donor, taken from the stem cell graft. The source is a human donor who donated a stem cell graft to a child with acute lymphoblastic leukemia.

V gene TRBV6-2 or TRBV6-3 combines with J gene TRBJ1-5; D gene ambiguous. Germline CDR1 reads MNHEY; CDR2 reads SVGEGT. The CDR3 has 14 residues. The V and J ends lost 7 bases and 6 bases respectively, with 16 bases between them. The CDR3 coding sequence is TGTGCCAGCAACGACCCAGTGGGATCTCAGCCCCAGCATTTT. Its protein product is CASNDPVGSQPQHF.

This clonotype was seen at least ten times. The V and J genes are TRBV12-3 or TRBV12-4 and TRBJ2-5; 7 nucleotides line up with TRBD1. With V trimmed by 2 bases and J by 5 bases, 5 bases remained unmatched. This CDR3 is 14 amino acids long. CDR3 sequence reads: CASSLLTGAETQYF. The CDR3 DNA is TGTGCCAGCAGTTTACTTACAGGGGCGGAGACCCAGTACTTC.

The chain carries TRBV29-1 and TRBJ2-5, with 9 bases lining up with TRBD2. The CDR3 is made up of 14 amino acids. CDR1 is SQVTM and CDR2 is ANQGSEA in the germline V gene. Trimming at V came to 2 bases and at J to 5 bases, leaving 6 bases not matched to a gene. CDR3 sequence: CSVELGLAIETQYF. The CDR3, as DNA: TGCAGCGTTGAACTTGGACTAGCGATCGAGACCCAGTACTTC. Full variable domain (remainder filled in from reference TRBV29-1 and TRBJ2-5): SAVISQKPSRDICQRGTSLTIQCQVDSQVTMMFWYRQQPGQSLTLIATANQGSEATYESGFVIDKFPISRPNLTFSTLTVSNMSPEDSSIYLCSVELGLAIETQYFGPGTRLLVL.

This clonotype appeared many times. The CDR3 DNA reads TGCAGCGTTCGACTGTATACAGATACGCAGTATTTT. It is translated as CSVRLYTDTQYF. This chain connects TRBV29-1 to TRBJ2-3, with unresolved D. The germline V gene has CDR1 SQVTM and CDR2 ANQGSEA. The CDR3 spans 12 residues. Trimming cost V 5 bases and J 3 bases, with 9 bases left between them.

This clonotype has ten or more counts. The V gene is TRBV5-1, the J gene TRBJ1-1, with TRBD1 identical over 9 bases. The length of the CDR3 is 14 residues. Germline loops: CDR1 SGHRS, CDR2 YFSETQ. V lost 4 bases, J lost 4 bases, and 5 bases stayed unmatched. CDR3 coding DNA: TGCGCCAGCAGCGCACAGGGGGCTGGCACTGAAGCTTTCTTT. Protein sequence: CASSAQGAGTEAFF.

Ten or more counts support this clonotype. CDR3 in DNA: TGCGCCAGCGCCACAGAATCGAGTAACTATGGCTACACCTTC. Its translation: CASATESSNYGYTF. The chain has TRBV5-1 and TRBJ1-2; D not resolved. Trimming removed 7 bases at V and 1 base at J, with 14 bases between. Germline lookup yields CDR1 SGHRS and CDR2 YFSETQ. The CDR3 length is 14 residues.

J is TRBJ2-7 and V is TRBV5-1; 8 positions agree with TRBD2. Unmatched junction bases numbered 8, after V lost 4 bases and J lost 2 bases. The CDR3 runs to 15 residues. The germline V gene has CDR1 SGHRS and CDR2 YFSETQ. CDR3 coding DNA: TGCGCCAGCAGCCATGGACTAGCAAACACCTACGAGCAGTACTTC. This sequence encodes CASSHGLANTYEQYF.

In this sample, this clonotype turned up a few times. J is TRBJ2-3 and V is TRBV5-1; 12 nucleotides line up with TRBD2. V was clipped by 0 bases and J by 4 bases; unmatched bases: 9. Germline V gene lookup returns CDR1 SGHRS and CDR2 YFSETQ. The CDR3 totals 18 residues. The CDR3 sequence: CASSLDLTSGGVADTQYF. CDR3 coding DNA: TGCGCCAGCAGCTTGGACCTGACTAGCGGGGGTGTAGCAGATACGCAGTATTTT.

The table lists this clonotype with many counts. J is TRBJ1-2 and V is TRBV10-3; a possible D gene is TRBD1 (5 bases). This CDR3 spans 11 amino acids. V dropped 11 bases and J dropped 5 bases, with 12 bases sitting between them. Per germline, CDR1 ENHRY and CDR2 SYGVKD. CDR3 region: CAVRGWYGYTF. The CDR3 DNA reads TGTGCCGTAAGGGGTTGGTATGGCTACACCTTC.

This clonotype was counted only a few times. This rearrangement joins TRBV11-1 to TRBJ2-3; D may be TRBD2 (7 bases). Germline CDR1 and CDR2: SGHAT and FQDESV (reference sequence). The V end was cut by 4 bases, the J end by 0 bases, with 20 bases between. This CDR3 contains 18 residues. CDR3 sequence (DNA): TGTGCCAGCAGCTCGACTTCATGGGGGCGGGGGAGCACAGATACGCAGTATTTT. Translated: CASSSTSWGRGSTDTQYF.

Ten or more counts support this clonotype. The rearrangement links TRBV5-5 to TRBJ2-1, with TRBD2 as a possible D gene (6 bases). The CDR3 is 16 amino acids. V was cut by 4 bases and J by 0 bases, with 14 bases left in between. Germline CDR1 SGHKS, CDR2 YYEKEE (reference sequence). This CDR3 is CASSDGAGSSYNEQFF. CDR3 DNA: TGTGCCAGCAGCGACGGGGCGGGGAGCTCCTACAATGAGCAGTTCTTC.

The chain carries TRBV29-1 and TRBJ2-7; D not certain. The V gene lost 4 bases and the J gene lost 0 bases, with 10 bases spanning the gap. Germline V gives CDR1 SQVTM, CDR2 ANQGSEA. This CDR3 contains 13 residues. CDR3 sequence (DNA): TGCAGCGTTGGTTACGTTCCCTCCTACGAGCAGTACTTC. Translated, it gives CSVGYVPSYEQYF.

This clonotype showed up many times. The CDR3 loop is CSVGLSRETQYF. CDR3 nucleotide sequence: TGCAGCGTTGGTCTCAGCCGGGAGACCCAGTACTTC. The chain has TRBV29-1 and TRBJ2-5; D unresolved. The CDR3 is 12 residues long. V was clipped by 4 bases and J by 5 bases, with 11 bases between them. Germline values: CDR1 SQVTM, CDR2 ANQGSEA.

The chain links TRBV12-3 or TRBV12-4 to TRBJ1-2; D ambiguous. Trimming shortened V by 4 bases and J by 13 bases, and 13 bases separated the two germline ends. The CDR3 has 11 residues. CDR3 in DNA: TGTGCCAGCAGTTCCCCACGGAACCCCACCTTC. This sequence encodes CASSSPRNPTF.

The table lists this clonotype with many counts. Here the CDR3 reads CASSPRHGQAFYGYTF. CDR3 nucleotides: TGTGCCAGCAGCCCTAGACATGGGCAGGCTTTCTATGGCTACACCTTC. The chain employs TRBV3-1 and TRBJ1-2, with no clear D. Germline lookup yields CDR1 LGHDT and CDR2 YNNKEL (reference sequence). Trimming cost V 4 bases and J 4 bases, with 19 bases left between them. This CDR3 spans 16 amino acids.

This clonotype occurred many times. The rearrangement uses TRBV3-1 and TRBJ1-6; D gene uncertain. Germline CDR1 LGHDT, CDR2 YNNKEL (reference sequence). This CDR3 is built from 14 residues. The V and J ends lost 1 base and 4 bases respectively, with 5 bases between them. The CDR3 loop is CASSQGTYNSPLHF. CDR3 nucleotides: TGTGCCAGCAGCCAAGGGACTTATAATTCACCCCTCCACTTT. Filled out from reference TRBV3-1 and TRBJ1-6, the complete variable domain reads DTAVSQTPKYLVTQMGNDKSIKCEQNLGHDTMYWYKQDSKKFLKIMFSYNNKELIINETVPNRFSPKSPDKAHLNLHINSLELGDSAVYFCASSQGTYNSPLHFGNGTRLTVT.

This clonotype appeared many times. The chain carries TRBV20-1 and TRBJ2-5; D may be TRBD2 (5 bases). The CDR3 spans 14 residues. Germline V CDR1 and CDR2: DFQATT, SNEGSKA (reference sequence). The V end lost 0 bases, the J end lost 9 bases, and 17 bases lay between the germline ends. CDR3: CSARDSNSKRAQYF. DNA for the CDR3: TGCAGTGCTAGAGATTCGAACAGCAAGAGGGCCCAGTACTTC.